Detailed here is one T cell receptor (beta chain). Its matching antigen is unknown. The length of the CDR3 is 13 residues. Germline V lookup: CDR1 ENHRY, CDR2 SYGVKD. V was trimmed by 2 bases and J by 12 bases, leaving 11 bases between them. The record originates from a study of cytomegalovirus exposure and HLA in healthy donors. Turning to the study itself: Unique TCR beta sequences numbering about 100 million came from 150 million to 200 million T cells in an earlier analysis.

Study-wide points: Later analysis reportedly placed an Asian-associated ancestry cluster below the roughly 690-donor mean in N-insertions. Most TCR sequences proved rare, with some public TCRs found in many donors.

A multiplex PCR was run with 60 Vbeta primers and 13 Jbeta primers. Measured with immunoSEQ multiplex PCR; TCRdb has only the in-frame clones, and not every one. In the table there are some 150,000 clones, approximately 87% of which are singletons. The genes are TRBV10-3 and TRBJ1-6, with D hard to call. This receptor was obtained from a woman under 40 in good health and CMV-seronegative. The material sequenced was PBMCs. Written as DNA, the CDR3 is TGTGCCATCAGTGAGGAGTCCGTTTTACCCCTCCACTTT. This encodes CAISEESVLPLHF.